The 17 T cell receptor beta chains below all came from one sample that was sequenced in a study of cytomegalovirus exposure and HLA in healthy donors. Vbeta (60) and Jbeta (13) primers were used in the PCR. Sequencing used immunoSEQ multiplex PCR; TCRdb keeps in-frame clones, though not all of them. The table has 150,000 to 200,000 clones, roughly 71% seen once. Sequencing used PBMCs. These receptors all stem from a girl aged 5-17 years in good health and CMV-seronegative.

Comments on this clone: The sample holds other DNA sequences that translate to the same CDR3. The chain employs TRBV7-3 and TRBJ2-1, with D possibly TRBD1 on 5 matching bases. This CDR3 region has 12 residues. V was trimmed by 2 bases and J by 9 bases, leaving 8 bases between them. Germline values: CDR1 SGHTA, CDR2 FQGTGA. In DNA, the CDR3 is TGTGCCAGCAGCTTACAGGGAAGTGAGCAGTTCTTC. This gives the protein CASSLQGSEQFF.

The chain carries TRBV2 and TRBJ1-1, with a tentative D call TRBD1 (6 bases). V shed 3 bases and J shed 0 bases, with 11 bases lying between them. This CDR3 region has 15 residues. Germline V gene sequence: CDR1 SNHLY, CDR2 FYNNEI. The CDR3 region is CASSDRQGMNTEAFF. The CDR3 nucleotides are TGTGCCAGCAGTGATAGGCAGGGGATGAACACTGAAGCTTTCTTT.

The chain joins TRBV10-3 to TRBJ2-7, with TRBD1 matching 7 bases. The CDR3 has 13 residues. Losses at the gene ends were 5 bases for V and 5 bases for J; bases not matched to a gene: 6. Per germline, CDR1 ENHRY and CDR2 SYGVKD. The DNA for the CDR3 is TGTGCCATCAGTCACGACAGGGACGACGAGCAGTACTTC. The encoded protein is CAISHDRDDEQYF.

This chain uses TRBV5-5 with TRBJ1-5; TRBD1 might be the D (6 bases). Germline values: CDR1 SGHKS, CDR2 YYEKEE (reference sequence). This CDR3 region has 15 residues. The V and J ends lost 4 bases and 0 bases respectively, with 11 bases between them. The CDR3: CASSPDSISNQPQHF. DNA for the CDR3: TGTGCCAGCAGCCCGGACAGCATTAGCAATCAGCCCCAGCATTTT.

The genes are TRBV19 and TRBJ2-5; D call uncertain. The CDR3 is 13 residues long. Germline CDR1 reads LNHDA; CDR2 reads SQIVND (reference sequence). V lost 3 bases to trimming and J lost 3 bases, with 8 bases between them. The CDR3 reads CASSMGQKETQYF. CDR3 DNA: TGTGCCAGTAGTATGGGCCAGAAAGAGACCCAGTACTTC.

The genes are TRBV19 and TRBJ1-5; TRBD1 matches at 8 bases. Germline V gene sequence: CDR1 LNHDA, CDR2 SQIVND (reference sequence). The CDR3 covers 15 residues. With 6 bases clipped from V and 5 bases from J, the junction kept 9 bases outside the gene matches. The CDR3 nucleotides are TGTGCCAGTAGCCGACAGGGGAAGGTGGATCAGCCCCAGCATTTT. Translated, it gives CASSRQGKVDQPQHF.

This chain links TRBV5-8 with TRBJ1-1; 7 bases fit TRBD1. V lost 0 bases and J lost 1; bases outside the gene matches: 3. CDR3 size: 15 residues. Germline V gene sequence: CDR1 SGHTS, CDR2 YDEGEE. CDR3 nucleotide sequence: TGTGCCAGCAGCTTGGGAGACAGGGCGAACACTGAAGCTTTCTTT. Its translation is CASSLGDRANTEAFF.

The chain has TRBV6-1 and TRBJ2-3; 9 positions match TRBD1. The germline CDR1 and CDR2 sequences are MNHNS and SASEGT. With 4 bases clipped from V and 4 bases from J, the junction kept 6 bases outside the gene matches. There are 15 residues in the CDR3. As DNA, the CDR3 is TGTGCCAGCAGTGCGGACAGGGGCAATCCAGATACGCAGTATTTT. It specifies CASSADRGNPDTQYF.

The chain employs TRBV7-9 and TRBJ2-3; no clear D. The V gene's germline CDR1 is SEHNR and CDR2 FQNEAQ (reference sequence). The CDR3 is 11 residues long. V lost 6 bases to trimming and J lost 5 bases, with 6 bases between them. CDR3 DNA: TGTGCCAGCAGTCCCCAAGATACGCAGTATTTT. This gives the protein CASSPQDTQYF.

The rearrangement uses TRBV18 and TRBJ1-2; D gene ambiguous. V gave up 3 bases and J gave up 5 bases, with 7 bases separating them. Germline CDR1 is KGHSH and CDR2 is LQKENI. This CDR3 is 12 amino acids long. The CDR3, as DNA: TGTGCCAGCTCACCCAGACAATATGGCTACACCTTC. It codes for CASSPRQYGYTF.

This chain connects TRBV15 to TRBJ1-5; D may be TRBD1 (6 bases). Trimming took 5 bases from V and 0 from J, leaving 11 bases between them. The germline V gene encodes CDR1 LNHNV and CDR2 YYDKDF (reference sequence). The CDR3 runs to 15 residues. CDR3 protein: CATSRRTDSNQPQHF. DNA of the CDR3: TGTGCCACCAGCCGCCGGACAGATAGCAATCAGCCCCAGCATTTT.

The J gene is TRBJ1-2, the V gene TRBV18; D is ambiguous. This CDR3 has 14 amino acids. Trimming pared 3 bases from V and 2 bases from J, leaving 10 bases between. From germline, CDR1 is KGHSH and CDR2 LQKENI. The CDR3 reads CASSPGRENYGYTF. CDR3 in DNA: TGTGCCAGCTCACCTGGGCGAGAGAACTATGGCTACACCTTC.

This chain connects TRBV19 to TRBJ1-1; D gene uncertain. This CDR3 has 17 amino acids. The ends were cut back, 3 bases at V and 0 bases at J, with 17 bases in the middle. Germline V lookup: CDR1 LNHDA, CDR2 SQIVND (reference sequence). CDR3 nucleotide sequence: TGTGCCAGTAGTATGACACCCTCAACCATAATGAACACTGAAGCTTTCTTT. Translated: CASSMTPSTIMNTEAFF.

This clone was recorded a few times. The CDR3 DNA reads as TGCAGCGTCTTCACTAGCGGGACCTACAATGAGCAGTTCTTC. Protein sequence: CSVFTSGTYNEQFF. The chain links TRBV29-1 to TRBJ2-1; 10 nucleotides match TRBD2. Germline trimming cut 6 bases from V and 2 bases from J; bases unmatched to any gene: 4. The germline CDR1 and CDR2 sequences are SQVTM and ANQGSEA. The CDR3 is 14 amino acids.

The V gene is TRBV18, the J gene TRBJ2-5, with D perhaps matching TRBD2 (7 bases). V was pared by 6 bases and J by 3 bases, with 26 bases between. CDR1 is KGHSH and CDR2 is LQKENI in the germline V gene. This CDR3 region has 18 residues. CDR3 bases: TGTGCCAGCTCCCCGAACTACGACACAGGGAGGGTAAAAGAGACCCAGTACTTC. Its protein is CASSPNYDTGRVKETQYF. Complete variable domain (other parts from reference TRBV18 and TRBJ2-5): NAGVMQNPRHLVRRRGQEARLRCSPMKGHSHVYWYRQLPEEGLKFMVYLQKENIIDESGMPKERFSAEFPKEGPSILRIQQVVRGDSAAYFCASSPNYDTGRVKETQYFGPGTRLLVL.

This clone was seen once. V is TRBV5-1 and J is TRBJ2-4; the D gene is possibly TRBD2 (5 bases). The germline V and J ends were trimmed by 4 bases and 6 bases, with 11 bases remaining between them. Per the germline V gene, CDR1 is SGHRS and CDR2 is YFSETQ. The CDR3 totals 13 residues. The CDR3 reads CASSLFRGNIQYF. DNA of the CDR3: TGCGCCAGCAGCCTTTTTCGGGGAAACATTCAGTACTTC.

The chain recombines TRBV9 with TRBJ2-1, with D possibly TRBD2 on 6 matching bases. CDR1 and CDR2 (germline): SGDLS, YYNGEE. The V gene lost 0 bases and the J gene lost 6 bases, with 10 bases spanning the gap. The CDR3 runs to 14 residues. CDR3 in amino acids: CASSVERRGNEQFF. In DNA, the CDR3 is TGTGCCAGCAGCGTAGAGAGGAGGGGCAATGAGCAGTTCTTC.